This T cell receptor beta chain came from a study of blood T cell repertoires in COVID-19. The CDR3 is 13 residues long. V shed 5 bases and J shed 6 bases, with 10 bases lying between them. Germline loops: CDR1 SGHTA, CDR2 FQGNSA. The protocol was immunoSEQ multiplex PCR, while the TCRdb copy is restricted to in-frame clones and leaves out a portion. This table has around 130,000 clones, over 70% appearing once. This receptor was identified in a man aged 55 to 70 with active or convalescent COVID-19. The specimen was peripheral blood. V is TRBV7-2 and J is TRBJ2-2; possibly TRBD1 for D (5 bases). The CDR3 region is CASSPGYAGELFF. CDR3 nucleotide sequence: TGTGCCAGCAGCCCAGGGTACGCCGGGGAGCTGTTTTTT.